This T cell receptor (beta chain) comes out of a study of blood T cell repertoires in COVID-19. Study in general: T cells, B-cell-depleted T cells, or PBMCs provided the cDNA or gDNA that served as material.

Generated by immunoSEQ multiplex PCR, the TCRdb table keeps only in-frame clones and is missing some. The sample lists about 120,000 clones; approximately 83% were seen once. Sequencing was done on a sample of peripheral blood. This TCR came from a woman in her seventies with acute or convalescent COVID-19.

DNA for the CDR3: TGTGCCAGCAGTCCTCCGGGAAGGAGCCGGGGCACCGGGGAGCTGTTTTTT. Protein: CASSPPGRSRGTGELFF. The rearrangement joins TRBV5-4 to TRBJ2-2; tentative D call: TRBD2 (5 bases). The CDR3 covers 17 residues. The ends were cut back, 5 bases at V and 4 bases at J, with 21 bases in the middle. The V gene's germline CDR1 is SGHNT and CDR2 YYREEE (reference sequence).